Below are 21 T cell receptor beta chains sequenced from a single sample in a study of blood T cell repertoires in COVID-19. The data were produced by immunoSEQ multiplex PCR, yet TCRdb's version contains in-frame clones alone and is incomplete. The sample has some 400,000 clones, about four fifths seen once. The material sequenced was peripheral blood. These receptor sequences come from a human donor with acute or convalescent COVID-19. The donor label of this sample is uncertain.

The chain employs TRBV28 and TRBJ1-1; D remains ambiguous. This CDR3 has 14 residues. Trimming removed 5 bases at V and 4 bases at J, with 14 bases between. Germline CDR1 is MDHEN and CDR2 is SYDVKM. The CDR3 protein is CASSPPQPLTEAFF. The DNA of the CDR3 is TGTGCCAGCAGTCCCCCACAGCCGCTCACTGAAGCTTTCTTT.

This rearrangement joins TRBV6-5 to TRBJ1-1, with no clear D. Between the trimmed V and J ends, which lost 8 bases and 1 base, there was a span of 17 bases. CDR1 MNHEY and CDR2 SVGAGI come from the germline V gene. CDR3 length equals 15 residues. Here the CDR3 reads CASSIHRTGNTEAFF. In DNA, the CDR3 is TGTGCCAGCTCAATCCATCGGACTGGGAACACTGAAGCTTTCTTT.

The CDR3 sequence: CASKSTGREGSYNEQFF. In DNA, the CDR3 is TGTGCCAGCAAGTCCACAGGGCGGGAGGGTTCCTACAATGAGCAGTTCTTC. The gene calls are TRBV7-2 and TRBJ2-1, with TRBD2 matching 9 bases. Germline V CDR1 and CDR2: SGHTA, FQGNSA. The CDR3 is 17 residues long. Germline trimming cut 7 bases from V and 1 base from J; bases unmatched to any gene: 11.

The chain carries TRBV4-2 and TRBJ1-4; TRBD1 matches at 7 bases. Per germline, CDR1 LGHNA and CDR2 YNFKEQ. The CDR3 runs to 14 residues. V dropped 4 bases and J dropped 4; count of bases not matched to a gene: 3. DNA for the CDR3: TGTGCCAGCAGCCGGACAGGCATTAATGAAAAACTGTTTTTT. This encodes CASSRTGINEKLFF.

This CDR3 is CASSQDRGSGANVLTF. CDR3 nucleotides: TGTGCCAGCAGCCAAGACAGGGGCTCTGGGGCCAACGTCCTGACTTTC. The chain employs TRBV4-2 and TRBJ2-6, with D tentatively TRBD1 (6 bases). CDR1 and CDR2 (germline): LGHNA, YNFKEQ. This CDR3 contains 16 residues. The V and J ends lost 0 bases and 0 bases respectively, with 6 bases between them.

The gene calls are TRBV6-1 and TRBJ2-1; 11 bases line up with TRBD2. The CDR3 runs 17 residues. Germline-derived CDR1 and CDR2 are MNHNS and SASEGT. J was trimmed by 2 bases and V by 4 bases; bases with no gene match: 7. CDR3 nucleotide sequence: TGTGCCAGCAGTGGGGCTAGCGGGGGGCTGACCTACAATGAGCAGTTCTTC. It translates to CASSGASGGLTYNEQFF.

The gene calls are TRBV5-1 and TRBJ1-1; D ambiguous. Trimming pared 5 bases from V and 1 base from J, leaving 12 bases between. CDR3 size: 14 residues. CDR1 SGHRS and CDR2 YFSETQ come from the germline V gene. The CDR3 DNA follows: TGCGCCAGCAGATTCGGGTACCAGAACACTGAAGCTTTCTTT. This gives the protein CASRFGYQNTEAFF.

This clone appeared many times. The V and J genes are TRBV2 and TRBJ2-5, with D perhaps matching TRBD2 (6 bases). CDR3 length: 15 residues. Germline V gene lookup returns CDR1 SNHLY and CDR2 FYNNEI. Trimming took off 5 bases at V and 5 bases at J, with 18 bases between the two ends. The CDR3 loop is CASSPEEGLGETQYF. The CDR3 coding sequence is TGTGCCAGCAGTCCCGAGGAGGGCCTCGGGGAGACCCAGTACTTC.

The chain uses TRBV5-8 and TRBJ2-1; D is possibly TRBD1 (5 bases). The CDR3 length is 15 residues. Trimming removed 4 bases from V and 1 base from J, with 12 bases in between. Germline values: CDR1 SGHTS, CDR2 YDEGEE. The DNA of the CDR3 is TGTGCCAGCAGCGAAGGGGTGGCATCCTACAATGAGCAGTTCTTC. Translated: CASSEGVASYNEQFF. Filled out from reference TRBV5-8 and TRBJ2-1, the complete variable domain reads EAGVTQSPTHLIKTRGQQATLRCSPISGHTSVYWYQQALGLGLQFLLWYDEGEERNRGNFPPRFSGRQFPNYSSELNVNALELEDSALYLCASSEGVASYNEQFFGPGTRLTVL.

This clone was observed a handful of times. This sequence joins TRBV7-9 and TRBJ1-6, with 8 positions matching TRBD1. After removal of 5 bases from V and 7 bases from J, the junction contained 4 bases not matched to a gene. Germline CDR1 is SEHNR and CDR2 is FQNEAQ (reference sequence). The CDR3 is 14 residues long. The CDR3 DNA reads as TGTGCCAGCAGCCAAAGACAGGGGAATTCACCCCTCCACTTT. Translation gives CASSQRQGNSPLHF.

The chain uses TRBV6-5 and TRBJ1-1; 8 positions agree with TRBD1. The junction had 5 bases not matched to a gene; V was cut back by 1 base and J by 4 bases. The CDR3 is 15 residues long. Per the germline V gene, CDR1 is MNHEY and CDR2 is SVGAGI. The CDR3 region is CASSYYPTGVTEAFF. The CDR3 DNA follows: TGTGCCAGCAGTTACTACCCGACAGGGGTCACTGAAGCTTTCTTT.

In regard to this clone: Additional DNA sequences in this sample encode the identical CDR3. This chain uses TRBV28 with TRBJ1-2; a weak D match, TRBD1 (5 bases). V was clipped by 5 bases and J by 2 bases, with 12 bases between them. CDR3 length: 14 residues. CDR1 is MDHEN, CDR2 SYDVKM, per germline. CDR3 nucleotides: TGTGCCAGCAGTCTCTCGGGGGGGAACTATGGCTACACCTTC. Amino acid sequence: CASSLSGGNYGYTF.

The CDR3 here is CASSEGGGPNQPQHF. In DNA form, the CDR3 reads TGTGCCAGCAGTGAAGGCGGGGGTCCCAATCAGCCCCAGCATTTT. The gene calls are TRBV6-1 and TRBJ1-5, with D perhaps matching TRBD1 (5 bases). CDR3 length: 15 amino acids. V gave up 1 base and J gave up 3 bases, with 10 bases separating them. The germline gives CDR1 MNHNS, CDR2 SASEGT.

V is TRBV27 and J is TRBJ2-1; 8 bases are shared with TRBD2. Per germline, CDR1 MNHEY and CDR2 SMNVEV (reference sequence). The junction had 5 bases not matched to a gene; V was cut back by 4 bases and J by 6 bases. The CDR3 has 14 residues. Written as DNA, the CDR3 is TGTGCCAGCAGTTCAGCGGGAGCTATCAATGAGCAGTTCTTC. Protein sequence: CASSSAGAINEQFF.

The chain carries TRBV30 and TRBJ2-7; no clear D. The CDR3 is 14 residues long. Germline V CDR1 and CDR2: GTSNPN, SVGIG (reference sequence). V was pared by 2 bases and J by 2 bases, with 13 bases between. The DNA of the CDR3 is TGTGCCTGGAGTACCCTCAGGAAAACCTACGAGCAGTACTTC. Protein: CAWSTLRKTYEQYF. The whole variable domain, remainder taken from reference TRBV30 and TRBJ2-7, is SQTIHQWPATLVQPVGSPLSLECTVEGTSNPNLYWYRQAAGRGLQLLFYSVGIGQISSEVPQNLSASRPQDRQFILSSKKLLLSDSGFYLCAWSTLRKTYEQYFGPGTRLTVT.

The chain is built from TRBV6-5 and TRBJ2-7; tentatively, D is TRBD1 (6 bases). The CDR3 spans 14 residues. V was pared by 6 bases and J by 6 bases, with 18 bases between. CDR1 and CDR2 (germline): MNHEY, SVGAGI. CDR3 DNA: TGTGCCAGCAGGTACCGAAGACAGGTTGGCGAGCAGTACTTC. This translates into CASRYRRQVGEQYF.

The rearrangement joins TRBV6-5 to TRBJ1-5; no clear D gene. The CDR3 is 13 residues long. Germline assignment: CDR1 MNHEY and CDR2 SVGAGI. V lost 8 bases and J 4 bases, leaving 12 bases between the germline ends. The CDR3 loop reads CASHYQANQPQHF. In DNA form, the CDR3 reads TGTGCCAGCCACTATCAAGCAAATCAGCCCCAGCATTTT.

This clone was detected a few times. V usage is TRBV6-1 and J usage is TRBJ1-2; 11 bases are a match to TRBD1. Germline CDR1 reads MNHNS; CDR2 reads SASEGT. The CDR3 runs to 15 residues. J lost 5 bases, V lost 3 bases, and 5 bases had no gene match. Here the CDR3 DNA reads TGTGCCAGCAGTGAGGACAGGGGGCGCTTTTATGGCTACACCTTC. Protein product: CASSEDRGRFYGYTF.

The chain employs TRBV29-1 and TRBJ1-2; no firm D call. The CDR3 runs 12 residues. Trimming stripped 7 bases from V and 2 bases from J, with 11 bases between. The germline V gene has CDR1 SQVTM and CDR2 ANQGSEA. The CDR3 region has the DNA TGCAGCGGCCAGTCTTTAAACTATGGCTACACCTTC. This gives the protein CSGQSLNYGYTF.

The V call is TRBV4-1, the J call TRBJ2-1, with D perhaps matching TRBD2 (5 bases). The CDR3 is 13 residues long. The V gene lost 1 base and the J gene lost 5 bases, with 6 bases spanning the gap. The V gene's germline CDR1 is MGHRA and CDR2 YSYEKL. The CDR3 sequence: CASSQVGDNEQFF. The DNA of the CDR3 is TGCGCCAGCAGCCAAGTCGGGGACAATGAGCAGTTCTTC.

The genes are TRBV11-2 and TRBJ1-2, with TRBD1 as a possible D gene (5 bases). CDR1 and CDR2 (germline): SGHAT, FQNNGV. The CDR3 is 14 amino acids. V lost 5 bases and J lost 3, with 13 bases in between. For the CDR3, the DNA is TGTGCCAGCAGCCTGACCGACAGTCACTATGGCTACACCTTC. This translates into CASSLTDSHYGYTF.